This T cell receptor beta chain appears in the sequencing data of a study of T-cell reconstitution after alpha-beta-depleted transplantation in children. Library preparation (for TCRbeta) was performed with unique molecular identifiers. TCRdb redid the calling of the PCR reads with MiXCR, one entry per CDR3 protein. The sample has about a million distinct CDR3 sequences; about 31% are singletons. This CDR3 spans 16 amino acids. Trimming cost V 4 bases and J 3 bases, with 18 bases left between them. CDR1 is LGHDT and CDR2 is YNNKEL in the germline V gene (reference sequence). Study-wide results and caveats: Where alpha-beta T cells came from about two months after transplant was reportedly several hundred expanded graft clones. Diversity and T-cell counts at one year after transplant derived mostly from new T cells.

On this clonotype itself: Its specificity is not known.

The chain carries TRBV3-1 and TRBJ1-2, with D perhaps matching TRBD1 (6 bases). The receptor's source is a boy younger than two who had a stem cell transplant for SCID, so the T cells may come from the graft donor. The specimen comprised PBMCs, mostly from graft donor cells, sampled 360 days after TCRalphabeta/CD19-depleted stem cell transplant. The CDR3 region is CASSPARKGGDYGYTF. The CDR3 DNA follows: TGTGCCAGCAGCCCCGCCCGGAAGGGGGGTGACTATGGCTACACCTTC. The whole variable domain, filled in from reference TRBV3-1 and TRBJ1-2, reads DTAVSQTPKYLVTQMGNDKSIKCEQNLGHDTMYWYKQDSKKFLKIMFSYNNKELIINETVPNRFSPKSPDKAHLNLHINSLELGDSAVYFCASSPARKGGDYGYTFGSGTRLTVV.